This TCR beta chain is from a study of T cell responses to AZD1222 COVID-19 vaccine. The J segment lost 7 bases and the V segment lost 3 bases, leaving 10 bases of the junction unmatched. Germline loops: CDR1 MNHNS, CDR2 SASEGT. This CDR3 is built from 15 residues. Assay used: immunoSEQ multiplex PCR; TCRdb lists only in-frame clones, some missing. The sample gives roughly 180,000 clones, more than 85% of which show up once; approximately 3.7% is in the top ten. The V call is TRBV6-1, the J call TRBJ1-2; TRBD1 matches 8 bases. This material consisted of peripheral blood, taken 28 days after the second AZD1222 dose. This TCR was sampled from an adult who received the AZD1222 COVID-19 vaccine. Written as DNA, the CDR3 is TGTGCCAGCAGTGATTCCCGGACAGGGACGGCTGGCTACACCTTC. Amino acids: CASSDSRTGTAGYTF.